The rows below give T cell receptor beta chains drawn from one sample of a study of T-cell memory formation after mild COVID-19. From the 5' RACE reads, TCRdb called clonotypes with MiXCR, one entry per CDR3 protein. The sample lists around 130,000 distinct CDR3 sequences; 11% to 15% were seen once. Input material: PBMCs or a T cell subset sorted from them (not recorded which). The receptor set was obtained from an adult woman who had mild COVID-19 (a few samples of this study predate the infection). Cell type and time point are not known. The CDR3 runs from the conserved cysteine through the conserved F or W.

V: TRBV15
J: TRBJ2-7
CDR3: CATSSYRGYEQYF

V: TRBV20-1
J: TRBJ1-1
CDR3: CSARDPRGRGSGNTEAFF

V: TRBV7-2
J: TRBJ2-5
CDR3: CASSRPKETQYF

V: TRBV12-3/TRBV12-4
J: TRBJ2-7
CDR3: CASTEGGGPEQYF

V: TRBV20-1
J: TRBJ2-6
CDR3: CSARDPAGAGANVLTF

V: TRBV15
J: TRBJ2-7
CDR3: CATSRESQARYEQYF

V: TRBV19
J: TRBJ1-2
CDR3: CASSIPGAAGDGYTF

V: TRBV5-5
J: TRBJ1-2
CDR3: CASSRSDSFPLLANYGYTF

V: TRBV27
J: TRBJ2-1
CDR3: CASSFGQVERVQFF

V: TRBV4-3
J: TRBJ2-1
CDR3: CASSPHRGGEQFF

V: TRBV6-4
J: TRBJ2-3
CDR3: CASSDSAGSDTQYF

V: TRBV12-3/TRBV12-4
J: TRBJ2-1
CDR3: CASSLFSGQAYNEQFF

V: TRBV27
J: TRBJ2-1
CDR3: CASSLSLMHSYNEQFF

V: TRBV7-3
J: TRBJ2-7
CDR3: CASSLSGWGQEQYF